The sequence of this T cell receptor (beta chain) was determined in a study of blood T cell repertoires in COVID-19 (dated by TCRdb to about 2020). Study-level background: Samples covering the acute and convalescent phases of COVID-19 were provided by collaborators in the United States, Italy and Spain. The prospective study material was composed of cDNA or gDNA derived from T cells, B-cell-depleted T cells, or PBMCs. Deeply sampled blood TCRbeta repertoires from subjects exposed to, actively infected with, or recovered from COVID-19 were included in the dataset. The repertoires were released in a freely available public database meant as a resource for research on the immune response to SARS-CoV-2. The samples were drawn from the first 160 participants of the ongoing ImmuneRACE study and from 1,254 subjects provided by 6 global collaborators. A de-identified subject ID, COVID-19 status, age in years and sex were almost always included in the sample metadata. Where available, HLA class I and class II types were obtained from metadata supplied by the sample provider rather than from assay-based typing. Here is what the overall study found, with its caveats: Clinical and demographic metadata were provided uncurated, with the amount varying by source and participant.

Enrolling through a virtual design, the prospective study's participants ranged in age from roughly 18 to 100 years and lived across roughly 24 United States geographic areas. Cohort assignment in the prospective study relied on participant-reported clinical history from a screening survey and a study questionnaire. Recovered participants in ImmuneRACE Cohort 3 were defined by two consecutive negative NP/OP PCR tests, clearance by a healthcare professional, or resolution of symptoms. In the prospective study, whole blood, serum and a nasopharyngeal or oropharyngeal swab were collected from each participant by mobile phlebotomists. Participants in the prospective study had the option to provide additional blood draws and questionnaires over a roughly 2-month period. Before DNA extraction, blood samples from the prospective study were shipped at room temperature or frozen. The CDR3 holds 12 amino acids from the cysteine to the phenylalanine. Solely the CDR3 DNA is kept, with 36 bases framed from the first base. CDR1 is given as SGHNT and CDR2 as YYREEE, both from the germline V gene (reference sequence). A distance of 8 bases separates the germline ends of V and J, which lose 0 bases and 8 bases respectively.

About this clone itself: There is no known antigen for this receptor. Base qualities are missing; no much larger clone stands one base away.

TCRbeta CDR3 regions were amplified from genomic DNA using the immunoSEQ Assay, a bias-controlled multiplex PCR. From the authors' description of their analysis: The number of nucleated cells in each sample was estimated by amplification of reference gene primers within the assay. To quantify the absolute abundance of each unique TCRbeta CDR3 rearrangement, sequence reads were collapsed and filtered. Productive Simpson clonality was computed per sample as the square root of Simpson's diversity index over productive rearrangements. TCRdb stores this immuneACCESS table with in-frame sequences only. Part of the clones is absent; in the studies checked, under half of the shortfall reflects unresolved V genes, and no reason is known for the rest. V and J calls and clone size are those listed in that table; D and trimming were worked out from the DNA. This sample has 85,000 to 130,000 clones in its table, and approximately 86% of those were observed once. Roughly 2.7% of the sample lies in the top ten.

The source material was PBMCs or T cells enriched from blood (not recorded which). The TCR sequence derives from a woman aged 45-65 years who had recovered from COVID-19. This sequence uses TRBV5-4 and TRBJ1-2; the D gene lacks a confident call. The DNA reads TGTGCCAGCAGCTTGGTTGGTGGCGGCTACACCTTC. The encoded protein is CASSLVGGGYTF.